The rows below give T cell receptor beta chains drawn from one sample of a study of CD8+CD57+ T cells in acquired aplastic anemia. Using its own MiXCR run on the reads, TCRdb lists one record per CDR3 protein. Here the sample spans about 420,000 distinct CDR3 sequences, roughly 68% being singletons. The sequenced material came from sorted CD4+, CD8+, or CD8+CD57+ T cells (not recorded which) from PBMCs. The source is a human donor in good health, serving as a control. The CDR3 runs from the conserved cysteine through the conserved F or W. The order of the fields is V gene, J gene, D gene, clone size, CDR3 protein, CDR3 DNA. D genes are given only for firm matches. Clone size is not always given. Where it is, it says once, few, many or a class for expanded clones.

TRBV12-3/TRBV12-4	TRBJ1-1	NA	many	CASSTPTGNTEAFF	TGTGCCAGCAGTACGCCTACAGGGAACACTGAAGCTTTCTTT
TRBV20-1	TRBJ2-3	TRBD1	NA	CSNDRAGETPQYF	TGCAGTAATGACAGGGCCGGCGAAACCCCGCAGTATTTT
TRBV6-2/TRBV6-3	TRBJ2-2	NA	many	CASRELNTGELFF	TGTGCCAGCAGAGAACTGAACACCGGGGAGCTGTTTTTT
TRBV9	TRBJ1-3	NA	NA	CASSVPSNQHKIFF	TGTGCCAGCAGCGTACCAAGCAATCAGCACAAGATATTTTTT
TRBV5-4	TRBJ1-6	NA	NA	CASSLDRTDNSPLHF	TGTGCCAGCAGCTTGGACAGGACGGATAATTCACCCCTCCACTTT
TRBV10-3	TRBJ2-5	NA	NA	CASSLGVGGAVTQYF	TGTGCCAGCAGTTTGGGGGTAGGGGGGGCGGTGACCCAGTACTTC
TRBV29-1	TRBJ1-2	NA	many	CSVLPGDNYGYTF	TGCAGCGTTCTGCCGGGAGATAACTATGGCTACACCTTC
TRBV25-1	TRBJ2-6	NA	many	CAGRADISGANVLTF	TGTGCCGGCAGGGCTGACATCTCTGGGGCCAACGTCCTGACTTTC
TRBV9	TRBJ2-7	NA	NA	CASSVGLGMTYEQYF	TGTGCCAGCAGCGTAGGACTTGGGATGACCTACGAGCAGTACTTC
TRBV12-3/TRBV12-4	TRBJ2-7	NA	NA	CASSLTDTSEQYF	TGTGCCAGCAGTTTGACAGATACTAGCGAGCAGTACTTC
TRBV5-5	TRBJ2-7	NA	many	CASSSAPGHKTYEQYF	TGTGCCAGCAGCTCGGCTCCGGGACACAAAACGTACGAGCAGTACTTC
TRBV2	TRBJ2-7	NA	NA	CASTRQSEQYF	TGTGCCAGCACCAGACAGAGCGAGCAGTACTTC
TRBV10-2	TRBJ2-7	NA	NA	CASGERRGCDYEQYF	TGCGCCAGCGGTGAGCGACGGGGGTGTGACTACGAGCAGTACTTC
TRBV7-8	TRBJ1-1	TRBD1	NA	CASSRGEGANNTEAFF	TGTGCCAGCAGCAGAGGGGAGGGGGCGAATAACACTGAAGCTTTCTTT
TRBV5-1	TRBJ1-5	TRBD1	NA	CASSQILTTGGYSNQPQHF	TGTGCCAGCAGCCAAATCCTAACAACAGGGGGCTATAGCAATCAGCCCCAGCATTTT
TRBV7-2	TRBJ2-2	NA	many	CASSLISTRGGELFF	TGTGCCAGCAGCTTAATCTCCACTCGGGGCGGGGAGCTGTTTTTT
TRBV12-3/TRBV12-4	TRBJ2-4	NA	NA	CASSYRALAKNIQYF	TGCGCCAGCAGCTACAGGGCTCTAGCCAAAAACATTCAGTACTTC
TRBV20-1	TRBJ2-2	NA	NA	CSASWGTETGELFF	TGCAGTGCTTCTTGGGGTACCGAGACTGGGGAGCTGTTTTTT
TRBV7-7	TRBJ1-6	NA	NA	CASSFLGGDTHYFF	TGTGCCAGCAGCTTTCTTGGGGGCGATACCCACTACTTCTTT
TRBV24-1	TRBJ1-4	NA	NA	CATSEARATDTLYF	TGTGCCACCAGTGAGGCCAGGGCTACAGATACGCTGTATTTT
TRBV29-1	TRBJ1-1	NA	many	CSVQANLNTEAFF	TGCAGCGTCCAAGCCAACCTGAACACTGAAGCTTTCTTT
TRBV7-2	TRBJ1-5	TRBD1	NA	CASSLAGTGGYQPQHF	TGTGCCAGCAGCTTAGCCGGGACAGGGGGGTATCAGCCCCAGCATTTT
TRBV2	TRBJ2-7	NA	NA	CASSFYSLSYEQYF	TGTGCCAGCAGTTTTTACAGTCTCTCCTACGAGCAGTACTTC
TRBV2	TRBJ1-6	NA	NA	CASSERGTGSSPLHF	TGTGCCAGCAGTGAAAGGGGGACGGGCAGTTCACCCCTCCACTTT
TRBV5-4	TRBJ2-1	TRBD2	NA	CASSSPGPSGGSNEQFF	TGTGCCAGCAGCTCACCAGGGCCTAGCGGGGGGTCCAATGAGCAGTTCTTC
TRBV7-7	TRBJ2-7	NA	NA	CAPPCSYEQYF	TGTGCACCTCCGTGCTCCTACGAGCAGTACTTC
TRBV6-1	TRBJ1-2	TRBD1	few	CASSPTGNGYTF	TGTGCCAGCAGTCCGACAGGGAATGGCTACACCTTC
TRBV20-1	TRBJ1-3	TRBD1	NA	CSASRGDEQSIYF	TGCAGCGCGAGCAGGGGGGATGAGCAGTCCATATATTTT
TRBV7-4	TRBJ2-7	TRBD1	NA	CASSDPGQTNYEQYF	TGTGCCAGCAGCGATCCGGGACAGACAAACTACGAGCAGTACTTC
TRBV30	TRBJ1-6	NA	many	CASVRTDNSPLHF	TGTGCCTCTGTGAGAACCGACAATTCACCCCTCCACTTT
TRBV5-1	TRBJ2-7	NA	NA	CASSQTLSDTSYEQYF	TGCGCCAGCAGCCAAACACTCTCAGATACCTCCTACGAGCAGTACTTC
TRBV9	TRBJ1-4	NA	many	CASSVESATNEKLFF	TGTGCCAGCAGCGTAGAGTCAGCAACTAATGAAAAACTGTTTTTT
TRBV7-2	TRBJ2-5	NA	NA	CASSLIRRAVKTGYF	TGTGCCAGCAGCCTAATACGGCGGGCGGTGAAGACCGGGTACTTC
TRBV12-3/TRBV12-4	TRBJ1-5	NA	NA	CASMCNQPQHF	TGTGCCAGCATGTGCAATCAGCCCCAGCATTTT
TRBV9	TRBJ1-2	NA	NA	CASSVGQPDTQYSF	TGTGCCAGCAGCGTCGGACAGCCAGATACGCAGTATTCCTTC
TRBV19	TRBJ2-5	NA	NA	CASSIGQSTQETQYF	TGTGCCAGTAGTATAGGACAGTCGACACAAGAGACCCAGTACTTC
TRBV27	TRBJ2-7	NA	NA	CASSLWGTTYEQYF	TGTGCCAGCAGTTTATGGGGGACAACCTACGAGCAGTACTTC
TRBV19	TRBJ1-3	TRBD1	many	CASHPGQGGNTIYF	TGTGCCAGTCACCCGGGACAGGGGGGAAACACCATATATTTT
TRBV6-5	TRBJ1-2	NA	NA	CASRRGLDGYTF	TGTGCCAGCAGGAGGGGTTTGGATGGCTACACCTTC
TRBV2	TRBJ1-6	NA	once	CASSPTVVNSHPHF	TGTGCCAGCAGCCCGACAGTAGTTAATTCACACCCCCACTTT
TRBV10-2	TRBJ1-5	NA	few	CASSESREQPQHF	TGCGCCAGCAGTGAGTCGCGAGAACAGCCCCAGCATTTT
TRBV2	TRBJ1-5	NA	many	CASTESNQPQHF	TGTGCCAGTACGGAAAGCAATCAGCCCCAGCATTTT
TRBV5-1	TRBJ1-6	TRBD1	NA	CASSLAPGGCSSPLHF	TGCGCCAGCAGCTTGGCGCCAGGGGGCTGTAGTTCACCCCTCCACTTT
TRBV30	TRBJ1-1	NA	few	CAWSASGTEAFF	TGTGCCTGGAGCGCCAGTGGCACTGAAGCTTTCTTT
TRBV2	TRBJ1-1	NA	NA	CASSVGPPLNTEAFF	TGTGCCAGCAGTGTCGGGCCACCCCTGAACACTGAAGCTTTCTTT
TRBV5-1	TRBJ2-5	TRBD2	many	CASSLVGGSRQETQYF	TGCGCCAGCAGCTTGGTGGGGGGGAGCCGCCAAGAGACCCAGTACTTC
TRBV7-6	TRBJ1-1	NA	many	CASSPGGEAFF	TGTGCCAGCAGTCCCGGTGGTGAAGCTTTCTTT
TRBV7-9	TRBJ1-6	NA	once	CASSDQGAEALLRF	TGTGCCAGCAGCGACCAGGGAGCGGAAGCACTCCTCCGCTTT
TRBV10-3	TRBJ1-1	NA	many	CAIRQNTEAFF	TGTGCCATCAGACAAAACACTGAAGCTTTCTTT
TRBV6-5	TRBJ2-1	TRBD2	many	CASSQGTSGWNEQFF	TGTGCCAGCAGCCAAGGGACTAGCGGTTGGAATGAGCAGTTCTTC
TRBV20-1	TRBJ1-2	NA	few	CSARKRGTNGYTF	TGCAGTGCGCGTAAACGGGGAACTAATGGCTACACCTTC